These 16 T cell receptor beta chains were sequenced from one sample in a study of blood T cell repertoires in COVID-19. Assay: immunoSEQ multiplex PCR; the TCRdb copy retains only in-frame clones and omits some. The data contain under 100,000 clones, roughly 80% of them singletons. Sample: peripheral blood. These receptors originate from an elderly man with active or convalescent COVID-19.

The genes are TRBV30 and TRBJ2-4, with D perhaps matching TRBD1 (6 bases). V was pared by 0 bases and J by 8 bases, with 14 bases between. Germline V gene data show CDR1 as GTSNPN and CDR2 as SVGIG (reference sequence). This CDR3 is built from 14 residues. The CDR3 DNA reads TGTGCCTGGAGTGTAAACAGGGATCGGGACATTCAGTACTTC. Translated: CAWSVNRDRDIQYF.

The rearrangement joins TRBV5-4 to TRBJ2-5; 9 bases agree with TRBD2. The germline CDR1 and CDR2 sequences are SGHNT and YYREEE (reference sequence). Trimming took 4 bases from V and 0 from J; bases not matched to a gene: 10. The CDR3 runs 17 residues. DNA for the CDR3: TGTGCCAGCAGCCCAAGTCTTGGACTAGCGTACCAAGAGACCCAGTACTTC. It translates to CASSPSLGLAYQETQYF.

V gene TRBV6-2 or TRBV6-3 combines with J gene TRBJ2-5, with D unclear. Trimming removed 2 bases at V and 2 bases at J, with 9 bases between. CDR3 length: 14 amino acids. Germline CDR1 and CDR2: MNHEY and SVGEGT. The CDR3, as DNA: TGTGCCAGCAGTTACGGTCAGACTCAAGAGACCCAGTACTTC. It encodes CASSYGQTQETQYF.

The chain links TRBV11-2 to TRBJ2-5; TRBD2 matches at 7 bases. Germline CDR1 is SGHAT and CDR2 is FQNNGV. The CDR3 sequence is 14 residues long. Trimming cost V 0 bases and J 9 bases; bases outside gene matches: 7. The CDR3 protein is CASSLDRGGTAQYF. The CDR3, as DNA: TGTGCCAGCAGCTTAGATCGCGGGGGTACGGCCCAGTACTTC.

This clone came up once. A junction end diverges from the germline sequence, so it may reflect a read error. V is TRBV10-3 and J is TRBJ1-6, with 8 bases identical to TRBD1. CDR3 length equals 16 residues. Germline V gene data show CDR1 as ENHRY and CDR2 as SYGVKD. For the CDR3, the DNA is TGTGCCACCAGTCCGGAGATGGGACAGGTTAATTCACCCCTCCACTTT. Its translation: CATSPEMGQVNSPLHF.

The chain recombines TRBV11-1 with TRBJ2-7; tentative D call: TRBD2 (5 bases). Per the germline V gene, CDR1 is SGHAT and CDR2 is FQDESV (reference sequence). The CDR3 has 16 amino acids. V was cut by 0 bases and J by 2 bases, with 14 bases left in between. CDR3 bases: TGTGCCAGCAGCTTAGCGAGGTCTAGCTTTACCTACGAGCAGTACTTC. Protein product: CASSLARSSFTYEQYF.

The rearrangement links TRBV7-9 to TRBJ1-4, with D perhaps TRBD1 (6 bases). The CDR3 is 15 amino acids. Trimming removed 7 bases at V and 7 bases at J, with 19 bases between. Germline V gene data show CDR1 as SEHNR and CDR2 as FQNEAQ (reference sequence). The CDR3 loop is CASNYKQGFGEKLFF. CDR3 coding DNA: TGTGCCAGCAACTACAAACAGGGTTTTGGTGAAAAACTGTTTTTT.

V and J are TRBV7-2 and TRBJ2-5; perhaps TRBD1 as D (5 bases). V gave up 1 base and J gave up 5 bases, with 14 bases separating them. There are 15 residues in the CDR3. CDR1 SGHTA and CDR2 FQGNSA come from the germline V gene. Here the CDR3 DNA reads TGTGCCAGCAGCTTAGAGGGCAGGGTGGAGGAGACCCAGTACTTC. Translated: CASSLEGRVEETQYF.

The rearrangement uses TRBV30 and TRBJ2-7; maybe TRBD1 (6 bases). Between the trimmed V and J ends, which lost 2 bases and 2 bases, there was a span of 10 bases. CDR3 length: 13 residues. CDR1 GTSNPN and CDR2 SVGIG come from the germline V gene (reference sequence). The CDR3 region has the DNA TGTGCCTGGAGTTTCAACAGGGCCTACGAGCAGTACTTC. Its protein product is CAWSFNRAYEQYF.

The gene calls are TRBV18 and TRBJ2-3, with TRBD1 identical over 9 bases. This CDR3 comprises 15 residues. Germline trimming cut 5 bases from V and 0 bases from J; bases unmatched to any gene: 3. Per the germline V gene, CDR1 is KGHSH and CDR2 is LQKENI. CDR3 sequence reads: CASSSGQGSTDTQYF. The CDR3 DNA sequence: TGTGCCAGCTCATCGGGACAGGGAAGCACAGATACGCAGTATTTT. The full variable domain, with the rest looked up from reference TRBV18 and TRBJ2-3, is NAGVMQNPRHLVRRRGQEARLRCSPMKGHSHVYWYRQLPEEGLKFMVYLQKENIIDESGMPKERFSAEFPKEGPSILRIQQVVRGDSAAYFCASSSGQGSTDTQYFGPGTRLTVL.

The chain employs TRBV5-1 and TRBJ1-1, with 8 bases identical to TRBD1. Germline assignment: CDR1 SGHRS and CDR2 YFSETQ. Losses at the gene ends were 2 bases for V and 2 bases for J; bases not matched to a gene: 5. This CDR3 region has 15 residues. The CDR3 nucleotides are TGCGCCAGCAGCTTATCCGCAGGGGGCAACACTGAAGCTTTCTTT. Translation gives CASSLSAGGNTEAFF.

The CDR3 loop reads CASSQVGGVNEKLFF. CDR3 coding DNA: TGTGCCAGCAGCCAAGTCGGGGGTGTTAATGAAAAACTGTTTTTT. This chain links TRBV3-1 (or the pseudogene TRBV3-2) with TRBJ1-4, with D possibly being TRBD1 (5 bases). V was pared by 1 base and J by 4 bases, with 10 bases between. Germline values: CDR1 LGHDT, CDR2 YNNKEL (reference sequence). The CDR3 has 15 residues.

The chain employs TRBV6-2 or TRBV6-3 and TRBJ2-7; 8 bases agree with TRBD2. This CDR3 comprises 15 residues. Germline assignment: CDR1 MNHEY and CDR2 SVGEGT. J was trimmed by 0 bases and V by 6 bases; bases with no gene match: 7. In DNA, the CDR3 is TGTGCCAGCAGCTCACGGGAGGGGAACTCCTACGAGCAGTACTTC. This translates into CASSSREGNSYEQYF.

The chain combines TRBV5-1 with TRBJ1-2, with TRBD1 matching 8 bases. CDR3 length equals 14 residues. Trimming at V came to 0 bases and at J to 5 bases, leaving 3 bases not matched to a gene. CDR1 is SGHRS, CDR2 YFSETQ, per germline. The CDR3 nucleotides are TGCGCCAGCAGCTTGGCGACAGGGGAGTATGGCTACACCTTC. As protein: CASSLATGEYGYTF.

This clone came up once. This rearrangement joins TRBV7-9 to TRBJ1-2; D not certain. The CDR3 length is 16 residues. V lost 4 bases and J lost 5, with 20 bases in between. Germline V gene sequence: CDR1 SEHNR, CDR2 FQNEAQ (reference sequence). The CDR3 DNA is TGTGCCAGCAGCTCTCCCCTGACATGTCTAATTTATGGCTACACCTTC. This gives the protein CASSSPLTCLIYGYTF.

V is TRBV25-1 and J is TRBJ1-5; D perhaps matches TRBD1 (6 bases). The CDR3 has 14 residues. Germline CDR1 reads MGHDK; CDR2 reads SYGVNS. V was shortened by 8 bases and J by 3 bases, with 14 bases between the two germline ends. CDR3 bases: TGTGCCAGCGGCCGACAGGATTTCAATCAGCCCCAGCATTTT. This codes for CASGRQDFNQPQHF.